The source of this T cell receptor (beta chain) is a study of blood T cell repertoires in COVID-19. Across the study: Samples of COVID-19 (acute and convalescent) were obtained from the United States, Italy and Spain.

V gave up 6 bases and J gave up 3 bases; unmatched junction bases: 10. The CDR3 spans 15 residues. The germline CDR1 and CDR2 sequences are SNHLY and FYNNEI. Clones were sequenced by immunoSEQ multiplex PCR, and TCRdb holds only the in-frame ones, with some missing. The sample lists fewer than 650,000 clones; about 89% were seen once. V and J are TRBV2 and TRBJ1-2; 7 bases fit TRBD1. Sequenced sample: peripheral blood. The source of this sequence is a woman aged 45 to 65 with COVID-19, enrolled during active disease. The CDR3 reads CASRGRTGGDYGYTF. The DNA for the CDR3 is TGTGCCAGCAGAGGGAGGACAGGAGGGGACTATGGCTACACCTTC.